This T cell receptor beta chain was recovered during a study of somatic mutations in cytotoxic T cells in rheumatoid arthritis. Study summary: The researchers flow-sorted some T-cell populations stained with V beta antibodies and got nearly 100% purity, and these included V beta1+ cells sequenced for TCRB.

Profiling relied on immunoSEQ multiplex PCR, and the TCRdb table lists in-frame clones only, not all of them. The sample lists roughly 18,000 clones; about 83% were seen once. CDR1 and CDR2 (germline): WNHNN, SYGVQD (reference sequence). This CDR3 contains 12 residues. V lost 4 bases and J lost 8, with 9 bases in between. Study-level points and caveats: For CD8+ T-cell clonality, rheumatoid arthritis patients and age-matched healthy controls did not differ significantly.

This clone appeared a few times. Its antigen is as yet unknown. This chain links TRBV10-1 with TRBJ2-1, with D perhaps TRBD1 or TRBD2 (5 bases each). The receptor was isolated from a man between 18 and 35 years old with rheumatoid arthritis. Input material: CD8+ T cells sorted from blood. CDR3 loop: CASSVGADEQFF. The CDR3 nucleotides read TGCGCCAGCAGTGTCGGGGCGGATGAGCAGTTCTTC.